These 3 T cell receptor beta chains were all obtained from the same sample, sequenced in a study of T cells in women clearing cervical HPV infection. The protocol was immunoSEQ multiplex PCR, while the TCRdb copy is restricted to in-frame clones and leaves out a portion. The specimen's table records around 30,000 clones. Sequencing was done on a sample of blood buffy coat. The receptors were gathered from a woman between 18 and 70 years old with a cervical HPV16 infection that either progressed to CIN3+ or cleared (not recorded which).

Concerning this clone itself: The observed sequence ends 3 residues before the CDR3 terminus, with the missing tail filled in from the germline J gene. The gene calls are TRBV20-1 and TRBJ2-2; the D is unclear. The germline CDR1 and CDR2 sequences are DFQATT and SNEGSKA (reference sequence). The CDR3 spans 14 residues. The V end was cut by 4 bases, the J end by 1 base, with 10 bases between. The DNA read from the CDR3 is TGCAGTGCTATCCCCCCTAAGAACACCGGGGAG. Amino acids: CSAIPPKNTGE. The complete CDR3 protein is CSAIPPKNTGELFF.

With regard to this clone: The read ends 3 residues before the CDR3 terminus; that terminus is restored from the germline J gene. The chain carries TRBV30 and TRBJ1-1; D call uncertain. CDR1 GTSNPN and CDR2 SVGIG come from the germline V gene (reference sequence). CDR3 size: 16 residues. The CDR3 reads CAWSVTAQLAKNIAFF. The covered CDR3 bases are TGTGCCTGGAGTGTAACAGCTCAGCTAGCCAAAAACATT.

To note about this clone: The DNA ends 3 residues before the CDR3 does, and the rest of the CDR3 is filled in from the germline J gene. The chain uses TRBV7-9 and TRBJ2-5, with TRBD1 identical over 8 bases. This CDR3 contains 15 residues. CDR1 is SEHNR and CDR2 is FQNEAQ in the germline V gene (reference sequence). CDR3 protein: CASSLRTGTSDTQYF. Incomplete CDR3 DNA: TGTGCCAGCAGTTTACGGACAGGGACATCAGATACC.